This T cell receptor beta chain stems from a study of siplizumab effects on memory and regulatory T cells. General study findings and limits: Just a small share of alloreactive clones was traced back to unstimulated subsets. Confirmation that proliferating Tregs from siplizumab cultures had suppressive function was not obtained. The naive T cell population seemed more diverse than memory cells and seemed a major contributor to the alloresponse.

The CDR3 has 15 amino acids. The germline V gene encodes CDR1 MGHDK and CDR2 SYGVNS. Trimming removed 4 bases at V and 1 base at J, with 13 bases between. Sequencing used immunoSEQ multiplex PCR; TCRdb keeps in-frame clones, though not all of them. Of about 110,000 clones in the sample, about 92% were seen once. Details on this clone: Its antigen is unknown.

The chain employs TRBV25-1 and TRBJ2-5; D tentatively reads TRBD1 or TRBD2 (5 bases each). Sequences were obtained from Tregs sorted from blood. The TCR comes from a human donor in good health. The CDR3 nucleotides are TGTGCCAGCAGTGCCCCTGAGGGACGCCAAGAGACCCAGTACTTC. This sequence encodes CASSAPEGRQETQYF. The full variable domain, with the rest looked up from reference TRBV25-1 and TRBJ2-5, is EADIYQTPRYLVIGTGKKITLECSQTMGHDKMYWYQQDPGMELHLIHYSYGVNSTEKGDLSSESTVSRIRTEHFPLTLESARPSHTSQYLCASSAPEGRQETQYFGPGTRLLVL.